The 9 T cell receptor beta chains reported below all come from one sample, sequenced in a study of identical twins. TCRdb ran MiXCR on the 5' RACE reads and lists one entry per CDR3 protein. Of roughly 350,000 distinct CDR3 sequences listed, around an eighth are singletons. The data were also submitted as part of a second study, on yellow fever vaccine responses in identical twins.

The sequenced sample was CD8+ T cells sorted from blood. The receptors originated from a woman under 30 in good health.

This clonotype was seen many times. V usage is TRBV12-3 or TRBV12-4 and J usage is TRBJ2-3; 7 bases align to TRBD1. This CDR3 is built from 15 residues. J lost 1 base, V lost 7 bases, and 8 bases had no gene match. In DNA, the CDR3 is TGTGCCAGCACCCCAACCGGGACAGGCACAGATACGCAGTATTTT. Protein: CASTPTGTGTDTQYF.

Only a few counts were recorded for this clonotype. This rearrangement joins TRBV24-1 to TRBJ2-3; 10 bases map to TRBD1. This CDR3 is built from 14 residues. After removal of 9 bases from V and 5 bases from J, the junction contained 7 bases not matched to a gene. CDR1 is KGHDR, CDR2 SFDVKD, per germline. CDR3 residues: CATAGTGVRDTQYF. CDR3 coding DNA: TGTGCCACCGCAGGGACAGGGGTGCGAGATACGCAGTATTTT.

This clonotype was recorded a few times. Mismatch with germline at one junction end may stem from a read error. The chain couples TRBV28 to TRBJ2-2; 8 bases fit TRBD1. This CDR3 is 16 amino acids long. The V gene's germline CDR1 is MDHEN and CDR2 SYDVKM. CDR3 DNA sequence: TGTGCCAGCAGTATATGGACAGGGACGAACACCGGGGAGCTGTTTTTT. Translated: CASSIWTGTNTGELFF.

This clonotype was counted many times. The chain couples TRBV25-1 to TRBJ2-5; 10 positions match TRBD1. Germline trimming cut 3 bases from V and 5 bases from J; bases unmatched to any gene: 3. The CDR3 runs 14 residues. CDR1 and CDR2 from the germline V gene are MGHDK and SYGVNS. The CDR3 DNA reads as TGTGCCAGCAGTGAGACAGGGGGCTTGGAGACCCAGTACTTC. This codes for CASSETGGLETQYF.

The chain employs TRBV12-3 or TRBV12-4 and TRBJ1-2; TRBD1 matches at 10 bases. This CDR3 spans 15 amino acids. V lost 3 bases, J lost 4 bases, and 5 bases stayed unmatched. The CDR3 loop is CASSFGQGGVYGYTF. Here the CDR3 DNA reads TGTGCCAGCAGTTTCGGACAGGGGGGTGTCTATGGCTACACCTTC.

This chain links TRBV7-6 with TRBJ2-1, with 7 bases that match TRBD1. Germline CDR1 and CDR2: SGHVS and FNYEAQ. There are 15 residues in the CDR3. V dropped 5 bases and J dropped 8; count of bases not matched to a gene: 12. As DNA, the CDR3 is TGTGCCAGCAGCCCGAAGATGACAGGGAGTTATGAGCAGTTCTTC. Its translation: CASSPKMTGSYEQFF.

This clonotype has a handful of counts. The chain has TRBV15 and TRBJ2-1; TRBD2 matches 8 bases. After removal of 5 bases from V and 2 bases from J, the junction contained 5 bases not matched to a gene. Germline CDR1 reads LNHNV; CDR2 reads YYDKDF (reference sequence). CDR3 length: 15 residues. The CDR3 is CATSQRGLAYNEQFF. Written as DNA, the CDR3 is TGTGCCACCAGCCAACGGGGACTAGCCTACAATGAGCAGTTCTTC.

The gene calls are TRBV7-6 and TRBJ2-2; possibly TRBD1 for D (5 bases). CDR1 is SGHVS, CDR2 FNYEAQ, per germline. V was cut by 6 bases and J by 4 bases, with 9 bases left in between. The CDR3 extends over 13 amino acids. CDR3 nucleotides: TGTGCCAGCAGGGCAGGGTCCACCGGGGAGCTGTTTTTT. The encoded protein is CASRAGSTGELFF.

For this clonotype: One end of the junction is discordant with germline, which a read error may explain. The CDR3 region is CASSNGGGDMQYF. CDR3 bases: TGTGCCAGCAGTAATGGGGGGGGAGATATGCAGTATTTT. V gene TRBV28 combines with J gene TRBJ2-3; 7 bases fit TRBD2. Germline CDR1 and CDR2: MDHEN and SYDVKM. There are 13 residues in the CDR3.